This is a list of T cell receptor beta chains from one sample in a study of human T cells and chemical hapten exposure. TCRdb analysed the RACE reads with MiXCR anew, one entry per CDR3 protein. Of approximately 97,000 distinct CDR3 sequences listed, about an eighth are singletons. The sequencing here drew on whole blood, taken in connection with sensitization to the hapten diphenylcyclopropenone (DPC). These receptors all stem from a woman aged 40 to 55 with alopecia areata. Some clones in this sample may be carry-over from other donors' samples. Each CDR3 is given with its conserved first and last residue. D genes are given only for firm matches. For some rows the clone size is stated as once, few or many, or as a class when expanded; others skip it.

D	J	size	V	CDR3	DNA
NA	TRBJ2-7	many	TRBV18	CASSPRGDEQYF	TGTGCCAGCTCACCGCGGGGAGACGAGCAGTACTTC
NA	TRBJ2-3	many	TRBV11-2	CASSASPADTQYF	TGTGCCAGCAGCGCTTCCCCGGCGGATACGCAGTATTTT
TRBD1	TRBJ1-1	NA	TRBV29-1	CSVEGQTNTEAFF	TGCAGCGTTGAGGGACAGACAAACACTGAAGCTTTCTTT
TRBD1	TRBJ2-7	many	TRBV6-5	CASSYTSPGQGSIYEQYF	TGTGCCAGCAGTTACACCTCCCCGGGACAGGGTTCCATCTACGAGCAGTACTTC
TRBD2	TRBJ2-1	many	TRBV7-2	CASSFFPGTSHEQFF	TGTGCCAGCAGCTTCTTCCCCGGGACTAGCCATGAGCAGTTCTTC
TRBD2	TRBJ2-3	many	TRBV6-2/TRBV6-3	CASRGMGLAYGDTQYF	TGTGCCAGCAGAGGCATGGGACTAGCTTACGGAGATACGCAGTATTTT
NA	TRBJ1-6	NA	TRBV12-3/TRBV12-4	CASTKVRVRDNSPLHF	TGTGCCAGCACTAAAGTCAGGGTGCGCGATAATTCACCCCTCCACTTT
NA	TRBJ1-2	many	TRBV30	CAWSALDTSRHGYTF	TGTGCCTGGAGTGCCCTAGACACGTCTAGACATGGCTACACCTTC
NA	TRBJ1-5	many	TRBV19	CASRLGGGNQPQHF	TGTGCCAGTCGACTAGGGGGAGGCAATCAGCCCCAGCATTTT
TRBD1	TRBJ1-1	NA	TRBV7-9	CASSLKGQGGTEAFF	TGTGCCAGCAGCTTAAAGGGACAGGGAGGGACTGAAGCTTTCTTT
NA	TRBJ1-3	many	TRBV6-5	CASSYSSVMTGNTIYF	TGTGCCAGCAGTTACTCGAGTGTTATGACTGGAAACACCATATATTTT
TRBD1	TRBJ2-1	NA	TRBV5-1	CASSPRDDRDNEQFF	TGCGCCAGCAGCCCACGGGATGACAGGGACAATGAGCAGTTCTTC
NA	TRBJ2-3	NA	TRBV20-1	CSLESGQYGTDTQYF	TGCAGTCTGGAATCGGGACAATATGGCACAGATACGCAGTATTTT
NA	TRBJ1-2	many	TRBV11-2	CASSLGTGGYGYTF	TGTGCCAGCAGCTTAGGGACCGGGGGGTATGGCTACACCTTC
NA	TRBJ2-3	many	TRBV7-9	CASSPPNPDTQYF	TGTGCCAGCAGCCCTCCGAATCCGGATACGCAGTATTTT
NA	TRBJ1-5	many	TRBV2	CASSDGRGNQPQHF	TGTGCCAGCAGTGACGGCAGGGGAAATCAGCCCCAGCATTTT
TRBD1	TRBJ1-6	few	TRBV7-6	CASSSGQGTWESPLHF	TGTGCCAGCAGCTCGGGACAGGGAACGTGGGAGTCACCCCTCCACTTT
NA	TRBJ1-5	many	TRBV7-2	CASSLGGNSNQPQHF	TGTGCCAGCAGCTTAGGAGGGAATAGCAATCAGCCCCAGCATTTT
NA	TRBJ2-2	few	TRBV29-1	CSVEDPGSTGELFF	TGCAGCGTTGAAGATCCGGGGTCCACCGGGGAGCTGTTTTTT
NA	TRBJ1-5	many	TRBV20-1	CSATVPRGSNQPQHF	TGCAGTGCAACGGTCCCTAGGGGTAGCAATCAGCCCCAGCATTTT
NA	TRBJ1-4	few	TRBV11-2	CASSFGEKLFF	TGTGCCAGCAGCTTTGGAGAGAAACTGTTTTTT
TRBD1	TRBJ2-7	many	TRBV7-8	CASSNGQGEGEQYF	TGTGCCAGCAGCAACGGACAGGGGGAAGGTGAGCAGTACTTC
NA	TRBJ2-5	few	TRBV4-1	CASSQGYRNQETQYF	TGCGCCAGCAGCCAAGGTTACCGGAACCAAGAGACCCAGTACTTC
TRBD1	TRBJ1-2	few	TRBV27	CASSTGQGSYGYTF	TGTGCCAGCAGTACGGGACAGGGGAGCTATGGCTACACCTTC
NA	TRBJ2-2	many	TRBV7-9	CASSPETNTGELFF	TGTGCCAGCAGCCCCGAAACGAACACCGGGGAGCTGTTTTTT
TRBD1	TRBJ2-7	many	TRBV11-2	CASSLDVQGTEQYF	TGTGCCAGCAGCTTAGATGTACAGGGGACCGAGCAGTACTTC
NA	TRBJ1-5	many	TRBV10-3	CAPSEGLLNSNQPQHF	TGTGCCCCCAGCGAGGGTTTATTAAATAGCAATCAGCCCCAGCATTTT
NA	TRBJ1-3	many	TRBV20-1	CSARTGNTIYF	TGCAGTGCTCGAACTGGAAACACCATATATTTT
TRBD1	TRBJ2-5	NA	TRBV5-4	CASSLSRGLGQETQYF	TGTGCCAGCAGCTTGTCTAGGGGGCTCGGGCAAGAGACCCAGTACTTC
TRBD2	TRBJ2-3	few	TRBV29-1	CSVPGTSGTNTDTQYF	TGCAGCGTGCCCGGGACTAGCGGTACTAACACAGATACGCAGTATTTT
NA	TRBJ2-7	many	TRBV6-1	CASTPTQAAYEQYF	TGTGCCAGCACCCCGACCCAAGCGGCCTACGAGCAGTACTTC
TRBD2	TRBJ2-1	NA	TRBV2	CAVISGGINEQFF	TGTGCCGTCATTAGCGGGGGGATCAATGAGCAGTTCTTC
TRBD1	TRBJ2-1	few	TRBV5-5	CASSQTGQGANEQFF	TGTGCCAGCAGCCAGACGGGACAGGGGGCAAATGAGCAGTTCTTC
NA	TRBJ1-2	many	TRBV7-9	CASSSSTNYGYTF	TGTGCCAGCAGCTCATCTACTAACTATGGCTACACCTTC
NA	TRBJ2-1	few	TRBV29-1	CSVEMGWSEQFF	TGCAGCGTTGAGATGGGATGGAGTGAGCAGTTCTTC
TRBD2	TRBJ2-3	few	TRBV20-1	CSARELSGRSTDTQYF	TGCAGTGCTAGAGAATTGAGCGGGAGAAGCACAGATACGCAGTATTTT
NA	TRBJ2-7	many	TRBV7-2	CASSLEVTYEQYF	TGTGCCAGCAGCTTAGAAGTGACATACGAGCAGTACTTC
NA	TRBJ1-1	many	TRBV9	CASSVGIRPSNTEAFF	TGTGCCAGCAGCGTAGGGATAAGGCCCTCGAACACTGAAGCTTTCTTT
NA	TRBJ2-2	NA	TRBV7-2	CATLYLGQGDTGELFF	TGTGCCACCCTATACTTGGGCCAGGGAGACACCGGGGAGCTGTTTTTT
NA	TRBJ2-7	NA	TRBV15	CATSIDRRSYEQYF	TGTGCCACCAGCATCGACAGGAGGTCCTACGAGCAGTACTTC
TRBD2	TRBJ2-3	NA	TRBV11-2	CASSLGLAGTKDTQYF	TGTGCCAGCAGCCTCGGACTAGCGGGAACTAAAGATACGCAGTATTTT
NA	TRBJ2-3	few	TRBV7-2	CASSPRELSTDTQYF	TGTGCCAGCAGCCCCCGGGAACTCAGCACAGATACGCAGTATTTT
NA	TRBJ2-3	many	TRBV5-1	CASSLRTARDTDTQYF	TGCGCCAGCAGCTTGCGGACAGCAAGGGACACAGATACGCAGTATTTT
NA	TRBJ1-1	many	TRBV30	CAWSVGGTPEAFF	TGTGCCTGGAGTGTTGGGGGGACACCTGAAGCTTTCTTT
TRBD1	TRBJ2-7	few	TRBV3-1	CASRPDRGQGEQYF	TGTGCCAGCAGACCCGACAGGGGCCAAGGCGAGCAGTACTTC
NA	TRBJ2-1	many	TRBV27	CASSFYNEQFF	TGTGCCAGCAGTTTTTACAATGAGCAGTTCTTC
NA	TRBJ2-7	few	TRBV6-2/TRBV6-3	CASSYSAGELSYEQYF	TGTGCCAGCAGTTACTCGGCCGGCGAACTTTCCTACGAGCAGTACTTC
NA	TRBJ1-4	many	TRBV5-1	CASSFLRGPNEKLFF	TGCGCCAGCAGCTTCCTCCGGGGCCCTAATGAAAAACTGTTTTTT
TRBD1	TRBJ2-7	few	TRBV4-1	CASSQRTGPPVYEQYF	TGCGCCAGCAGCCAAAGGACAGGGCCCCCCGTCTACGAGCAGTACTTC
TRBD1	TRBJ1-3	many	TRBV7-2	CASSLGGQGISGNTIYF	TGTGCCAGCAGCTTAGGGGGACAGGGGATCTCTGGAAACACCATATATTTT
TRBD2	TRBJ2-3	NA	TRBV11-2	CASSFLGGTSGSTDTQYF	TGTGCCAGCAGCTTTCTCGGCGGGACTAGCGGATCAACAGATACGCAGTATTTT
NA	TRBJ1-6	NA	TRBV7-2	CASSSPFESYNSPLHF	TGTGCCAGCAGCTCCCCCTTCGAATCCTATAATTCACCCCTCCACTTT
NA	TRBJ2-5	many	TRBV29-1	CSVEKGPETQYF	TGCAGCGTTGAAAAGGGTCCCGAGACCCAGTACTTC
TRBD1	TRBJ1-4	many	TRBV13	CASSTAGTGNEKLFF	TGTGCCAGCAGCACAGCCGGGACAGGGAATGAAAAACTGTTTTTT
NA	TRBJ2-1	NA	TRBV12-3/TRBV12-4	CASIPLPPSSYNEQFF	TGTGCCAGCATTCCACTCCCTCCCAGCTCCTACAATGAGCAGTTCTTC
NA	TRBJ2-7	few	TRBV5-6	CASSLGWAYEQYF	TGTGCCAGCAGCTTGGGGTGGGCCTACGAGCAGTACTTC
NA	TRBJ1-5	many	TRBV3-1	CASSQLSGGNQPQHF	TGTGCCAGCAGCCAGCTTTCCGGGGGTAATCAGCCCCAGCATTTT
NA	TRBJ2-1	NA	TRBV21-1	CASSKEPSGRAVNEQFF	TGTGCCAGCAGCAAAGAACCTAGCGGGAGGGCCGTTAATGAGCAGTTCTTC
NA	TRBJ1-2	many	TRBV14	CASSQVGRFNYGYTF	TGTGCCAGCAGCCAAGTCGGACGCTTTAACTATGGCTACACCTTC